Listed below are T cell receptor beta chains from one sample, sequenced in a study of cytomegalovirus exposure and HLA in healthy donors. Produced via immunoSEQ multiplex PCR; TCRdb's table is partial and in-frame only. Found here are about 130,000 clones, 75% to 90% of them singletons; the top ten hold approximately 6.7%. The sequenced sample was PBMCs. The receptors come from a woman in her twenties or thirties in good health and CMV-seropositive. CDR3s include the opening cysteine and the closing phenylalanine or tryptophan. The D gene is left open where the match is weak. Clone size is stated in some rows and not others, as once, few, many or a class when expanded.

J: TRBJ2-7
V: TRBV30
D: .
size: .
DNA: TGTGCCTGGAGTGTCGGAAAGGGGTGGACCTACGAGCAGTACTTC
CDR3: CAWSVGKGWTYEQYF

J: TRBJ1-1
V: TRBV11-2
D: .
size: .
DNA: TGTGCCAGCAGCTTACGGACTGAAGCTTTCTTT
CDR3: CASSLRTEAFF

J: TRBJ2-7
V: TRBV2
D: .
size: .
DNA: TGTGCCAGCAGTCTAAGACAGCAGGGGATCTACGAGCAGTACTTC
CDR3: CASSLRQQGIYEQYF

J: TRBJ2-3
V: TRBV29-1
D: TRBD2
size: once
DNA: TGCAGCGTTGAAGATCTTCAAGCGGGACGCACAGATACGCAGTATTTT
CDR3: CSVEDLQAGRTDTQYF

J: TRBJ2-2
V: TRBV2
D: TRBD2
size: .
DNA: TGTGCCAGCACGACTAGCGGGGGCGGCGGGGAGCTGTTTTTT
CDR3: CASTTSGGGGELFF

J: TRBJ1-2
V: TRBV30
D: TRBD1
size: .
DNA: TGTGCCTGGAGTGTACGCCATTCCACCGGGACAGGTGGCTACACCTTC
CDR3: CAWSVRHSTGTGGYTF

J: TRBJ2-7
V: TRBV27
D: TRBD1
size: .
DNA: TGTGCCAGCAGTTTATACCGGGACAGGGCCTACGAGCAGTACTTC
CDR3: CASSLYRDRAYEQYF

J: TRBJ2-3
V: TRBV6-1
D: TRBD1
size: .
DNA: TGTGCCAGCAGTAAGCCGGGACAGGGCACAGATACGCAGTATTTT
CDR3: CASSKPGQGTDTQYF

J: TRBJ1-4
V: TRBV5-8
D: .
size: .
DNA: TGTGCCAGCAGCTTGGGTGCCGCAGCGTGGACTAATGAAAAACTGTTTTTT
CDR3: CASSLGAAAWTNEKLFF

J: TRBJ1-1
V: TRBV2
D: .
size: few
DNA: TGTGCCAGCAGTGCCACTCCTCCCTTGAACACTGAAGCTTTCTTT
CDR3: CASSATPPLNTEAFF